The present TCR beta chain was sequenced within a study of Ad26.COV2.S vaccination and SARS-CoV-2 variants. For the study at large: Donor was in the COV1001 Ad26.COV2.S trial arm. The study, taken as a whole, reports: Similar non-spike TCR breadth was observed in recipients of vaccine and of placebo. In TCR breadth and depth analyses, total T cell responses may have been underestimated.

A remark on this clone: The antigen remains unidentified.

The CDR3 has 14 amino acids. Germline trimming cut 7 bases from V and 6 bases from J; bases unmatched to any gene: 8. CDR1 is SGHTA, CDR2 FQGNSA, per germline. Produced via immunoSEQ multiplex PCR; TCRdb's table is partial and in-frame only. Of 350,000 to 500,000 clones in the sample, about 92% were seen once. As for treatment: roughly 19 received Ad26.COV2.S at low or high dose, single or two shots; a few received placebo; per-sample allocation not given. Day 63 after the first injection of vaccine or placebo was the sampling time. In Boston, an adult donor aged 18-55 years took part. This specimen consisted of peripheral blood, obtained in a trial of Ad26.COV2.S vaccine versus placebo. This chain joins TRBV7-2 and TRBJ2-7, with TRBD2 matching over 11 bases. This receptor was taken from a person aged 18-60 years who received the Ad26.COV2.S COVID-19 vaccine or a placebo. CDR3 in DNA: TGTGCCAGCACTTCGACCCTAGCGGGAGGCGAGCAGTACTTC. Amino acids: CASTSTLAGGEQYF.